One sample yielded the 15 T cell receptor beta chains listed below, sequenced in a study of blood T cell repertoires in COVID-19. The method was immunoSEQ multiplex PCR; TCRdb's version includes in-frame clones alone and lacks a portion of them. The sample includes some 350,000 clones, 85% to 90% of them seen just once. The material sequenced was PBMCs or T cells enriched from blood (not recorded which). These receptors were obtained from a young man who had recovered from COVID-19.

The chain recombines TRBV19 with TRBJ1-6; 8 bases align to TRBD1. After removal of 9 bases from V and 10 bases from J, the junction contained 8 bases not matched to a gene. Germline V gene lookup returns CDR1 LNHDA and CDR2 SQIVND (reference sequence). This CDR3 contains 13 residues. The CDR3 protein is CASKGQETSPLHF. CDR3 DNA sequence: TGTGCCAGCAAGGGACAGGAGACCTCACCCCTCCACTTT.

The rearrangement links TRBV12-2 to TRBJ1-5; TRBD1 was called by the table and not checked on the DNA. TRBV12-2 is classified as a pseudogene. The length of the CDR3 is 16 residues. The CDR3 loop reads CASRPHPRGTDQPQHF. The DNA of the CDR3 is TGTGCAAGTCGCCCACACCCCAGGGGGACCGATCAGCCCCAGCATTTT.

In nucleotides, the CDR3 is TGTGCCAGCAGCTTAGTACAGGGAGGGTCCCTCCACTTT. This sequence encodes CASSLVQGGSLHF. The chain uses TRBV7-3 and TRBJ1-6, with D perhaps TRBD1 (6 bases). This CDR3 has 13 residues. The V gene's germline CDR1 is SGHTA and CDR2 FQGTGA. V was clipped by 2 bases and J by 14 bases, with 13 bases between them. Variable domain in full (rest from reference TRBV7-3 and TRBJ1-6): GAGVSQTPSNKVTEKGKYVELRCDPISGHTALYWYRQSLGQGPEFLIYFQGTGAADDSGLPNDRFFAVRPEGSVSTLKIQRTERGDSAVYLCASSLVQGGSLHFGNGTRLTVT.

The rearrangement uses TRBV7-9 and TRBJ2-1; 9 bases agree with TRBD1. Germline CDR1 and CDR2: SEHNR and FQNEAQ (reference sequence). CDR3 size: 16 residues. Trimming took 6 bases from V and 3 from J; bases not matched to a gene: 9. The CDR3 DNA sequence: TGTGCCAGCAGGCCTACAGGACAGGGGAACTACAATGAGCAGTTCTTC. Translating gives CASRPTGQGNYNEQFF.

Here the CDR3 reads CAPQASGEYNEQFF. As DNA, the CDR3 is TGTGCCCCCCAAGCGTCCGGAGAGTACAATGAGCAGTTCTTC. J is TRBJ2-1 and V is TRBV2; D call uncertain. The CDR3 contains 14 residues. CDR1 is SNHLY, CDR2 FYNNEI, per germline. V was trimmed by 11 bases and J by 4 bases, leaving 18 bases between them.

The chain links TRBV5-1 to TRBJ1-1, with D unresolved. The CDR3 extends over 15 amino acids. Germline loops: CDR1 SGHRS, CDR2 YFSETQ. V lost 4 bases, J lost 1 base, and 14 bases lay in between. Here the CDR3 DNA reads TGCGCCAGCAGCGATAGACACTTCCCGAACACTGAAGCTTTCTTT. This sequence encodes CASSDRHFPNTEAFF.

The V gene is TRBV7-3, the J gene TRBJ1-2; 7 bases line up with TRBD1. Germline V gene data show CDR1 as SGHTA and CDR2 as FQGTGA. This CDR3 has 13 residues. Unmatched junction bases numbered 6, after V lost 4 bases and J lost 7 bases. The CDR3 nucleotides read TGTGCCAGCAGCTCCAGACAGGGCGGTGGCTACACCTTC. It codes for CASSSRQGGGYTF.

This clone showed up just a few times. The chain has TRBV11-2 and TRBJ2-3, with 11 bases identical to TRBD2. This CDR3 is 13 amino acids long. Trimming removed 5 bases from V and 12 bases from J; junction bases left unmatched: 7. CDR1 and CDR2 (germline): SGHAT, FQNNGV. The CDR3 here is CASSRMGLAEQYF. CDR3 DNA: TGTGCCAGCAGCCGTATGGGACTAGCGGAACAGTATTTT.

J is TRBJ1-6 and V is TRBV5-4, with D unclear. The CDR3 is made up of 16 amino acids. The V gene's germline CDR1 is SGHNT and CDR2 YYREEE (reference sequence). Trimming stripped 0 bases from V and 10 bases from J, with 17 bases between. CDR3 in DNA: TGTGCCAGCAGCTTGGCCCGGGGTCTCGATATATCACCCCTCCACTTT. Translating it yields CASSLARGLDISPLHF.

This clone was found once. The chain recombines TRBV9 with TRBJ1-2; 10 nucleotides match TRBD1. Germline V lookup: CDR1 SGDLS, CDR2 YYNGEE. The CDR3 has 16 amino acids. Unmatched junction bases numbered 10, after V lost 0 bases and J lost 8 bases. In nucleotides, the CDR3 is TGTGCCAGCAGCGTAGCTATAGGACAGGGGGAAGTAGGCTACACCTTC. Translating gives CASSVAIGQGEVGYTF.

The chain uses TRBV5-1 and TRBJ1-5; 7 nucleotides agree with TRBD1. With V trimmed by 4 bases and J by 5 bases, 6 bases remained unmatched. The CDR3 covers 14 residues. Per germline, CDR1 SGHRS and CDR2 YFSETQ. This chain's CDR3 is CASSPGDRHQPQHF. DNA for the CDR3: TGCGCCAGCAGCCCGGGGGACAGACATCAGCCCCAGCATTTT. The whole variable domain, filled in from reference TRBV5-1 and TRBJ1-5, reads KAGVTQTPRYLIKTRGQQVTLSCSPISGHRSVSWYQQTPGQGLQFLFEYFSETQRNKGNFPGRFSGRQFSNSRSEMNVSTLELGDSALYLCASSPGDRHQPQHFGDGTRLSIL.

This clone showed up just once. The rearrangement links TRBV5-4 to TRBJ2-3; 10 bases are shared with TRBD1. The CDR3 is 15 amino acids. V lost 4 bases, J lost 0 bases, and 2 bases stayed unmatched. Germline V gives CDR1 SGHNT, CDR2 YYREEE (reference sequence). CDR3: CASSRDRGSTDTQYF. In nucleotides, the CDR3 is TGTGCCAGCAGCAGGGACAGGGGAAGCACAGATACGCAGTATTTT.

CDR3 in amino acids: CASKGRQGFQPQHF. CDR3 DNA: TGTGCCAGCAAGGGGAGACAGGGTTTTCAGCCCCAGCATTTT. The chain links TRBV2 to TRBJ1-5; 7 nucleotides match TRBD1. This CDR3 comprises 14 residues. The V segment lost 7 bases and the J segment 6 bases; nucleotides outside the gene matches: 9. CDR1 is SNHLY, CDR2 FYNNEI, per germline. Looking up the rest from reference TRBV2 and TRBJ1-5 gives the full variable domain: EPEVTQTPSHQVTQMGQEVILRCVPISNHLYFYWYRQILGQKVEFLVSFYNNEISEKSEIFDDQFSVERPDGSNFTLKIRSTKLEDSAMYFCASKGRQGFQPQHFGDGTRLSIL.

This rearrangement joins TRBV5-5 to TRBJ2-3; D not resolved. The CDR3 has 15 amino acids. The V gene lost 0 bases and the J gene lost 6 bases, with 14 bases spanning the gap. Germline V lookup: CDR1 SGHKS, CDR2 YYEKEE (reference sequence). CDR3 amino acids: CASSLGWQAADTQYF. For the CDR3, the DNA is TGTGCCAGCAGCTTGGGTTGGCAGGCTGCGGATACGCAGTATTTT.

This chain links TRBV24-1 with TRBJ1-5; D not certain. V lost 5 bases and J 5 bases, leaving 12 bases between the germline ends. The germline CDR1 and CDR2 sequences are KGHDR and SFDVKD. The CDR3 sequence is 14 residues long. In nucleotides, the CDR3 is TGTGCCACCAGTGGTGGTCGCGGGCATCAGCCCCAGCATTTT. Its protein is CATSGGRGHQPQHF.